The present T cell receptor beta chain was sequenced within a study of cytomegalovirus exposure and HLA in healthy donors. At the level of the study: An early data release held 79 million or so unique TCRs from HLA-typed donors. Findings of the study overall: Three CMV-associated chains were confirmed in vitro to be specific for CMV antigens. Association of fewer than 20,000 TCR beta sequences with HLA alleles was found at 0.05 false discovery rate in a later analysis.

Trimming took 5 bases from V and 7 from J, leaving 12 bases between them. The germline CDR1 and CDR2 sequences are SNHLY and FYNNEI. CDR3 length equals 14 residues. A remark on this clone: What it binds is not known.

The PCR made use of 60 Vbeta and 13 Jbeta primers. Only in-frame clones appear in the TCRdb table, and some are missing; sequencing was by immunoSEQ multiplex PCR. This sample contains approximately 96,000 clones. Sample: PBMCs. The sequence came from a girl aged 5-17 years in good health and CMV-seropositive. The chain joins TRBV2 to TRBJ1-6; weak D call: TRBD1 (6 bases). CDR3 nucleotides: TGTGCCAGCAGTCGGGACACGTACAATTCACCCCTCCACTTT. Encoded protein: CASSRDTYNSPLHF.